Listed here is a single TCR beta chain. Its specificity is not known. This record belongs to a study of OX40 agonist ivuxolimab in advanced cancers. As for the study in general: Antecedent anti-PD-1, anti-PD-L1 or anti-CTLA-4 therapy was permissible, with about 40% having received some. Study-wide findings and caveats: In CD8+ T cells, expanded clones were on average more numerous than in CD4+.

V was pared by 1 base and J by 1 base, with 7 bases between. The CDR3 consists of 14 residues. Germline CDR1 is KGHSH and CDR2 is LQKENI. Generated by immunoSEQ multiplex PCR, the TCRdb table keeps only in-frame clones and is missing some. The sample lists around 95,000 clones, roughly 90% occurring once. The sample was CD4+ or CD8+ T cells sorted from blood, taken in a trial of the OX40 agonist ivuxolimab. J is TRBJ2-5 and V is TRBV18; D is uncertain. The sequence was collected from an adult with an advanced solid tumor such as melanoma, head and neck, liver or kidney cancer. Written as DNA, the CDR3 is TGTGCCAGCTCACCACTAGACTCCCAAGAGACCCAGTACTTC. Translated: CASSPLDSQETQYF.